This T cell receptor beta chain was identified in a study of T cell responses to AZD1222 COVID-19 vaccine. General study points: Sampled repertoires all dated from after the peak T cell response.

V lost 5 bases and J lost 6; bases outside the gene matches: 7. Germline assignment: CDR1 MDHEN and CDR2 SYDVKM. The CDR3 has 15 amino acids. The protocol was immunoSEQ multiplex PCR, while the TCRdb copy is restricted to in-frame clones and leaves out a portion. The table shows approximately 110,000 clones, with about 90% occurring only once. Regarding this clone: The antigen is undetermined.

The sequences come from peripheral blood, collected on day 0 of AZD1222 vaccination. The receptor was isolated from an adult in good health. The chain employs TRBV28 and TRBJ2-7, with 13 nucleotides matching TRBD2. The CDR3 spells CASSLGTSGTREQYF. The CDR3 nucleotides are TGTGCCAGCAGTCTAGGGACTAGCGGGACCCGCGAGCAGTACTTC.